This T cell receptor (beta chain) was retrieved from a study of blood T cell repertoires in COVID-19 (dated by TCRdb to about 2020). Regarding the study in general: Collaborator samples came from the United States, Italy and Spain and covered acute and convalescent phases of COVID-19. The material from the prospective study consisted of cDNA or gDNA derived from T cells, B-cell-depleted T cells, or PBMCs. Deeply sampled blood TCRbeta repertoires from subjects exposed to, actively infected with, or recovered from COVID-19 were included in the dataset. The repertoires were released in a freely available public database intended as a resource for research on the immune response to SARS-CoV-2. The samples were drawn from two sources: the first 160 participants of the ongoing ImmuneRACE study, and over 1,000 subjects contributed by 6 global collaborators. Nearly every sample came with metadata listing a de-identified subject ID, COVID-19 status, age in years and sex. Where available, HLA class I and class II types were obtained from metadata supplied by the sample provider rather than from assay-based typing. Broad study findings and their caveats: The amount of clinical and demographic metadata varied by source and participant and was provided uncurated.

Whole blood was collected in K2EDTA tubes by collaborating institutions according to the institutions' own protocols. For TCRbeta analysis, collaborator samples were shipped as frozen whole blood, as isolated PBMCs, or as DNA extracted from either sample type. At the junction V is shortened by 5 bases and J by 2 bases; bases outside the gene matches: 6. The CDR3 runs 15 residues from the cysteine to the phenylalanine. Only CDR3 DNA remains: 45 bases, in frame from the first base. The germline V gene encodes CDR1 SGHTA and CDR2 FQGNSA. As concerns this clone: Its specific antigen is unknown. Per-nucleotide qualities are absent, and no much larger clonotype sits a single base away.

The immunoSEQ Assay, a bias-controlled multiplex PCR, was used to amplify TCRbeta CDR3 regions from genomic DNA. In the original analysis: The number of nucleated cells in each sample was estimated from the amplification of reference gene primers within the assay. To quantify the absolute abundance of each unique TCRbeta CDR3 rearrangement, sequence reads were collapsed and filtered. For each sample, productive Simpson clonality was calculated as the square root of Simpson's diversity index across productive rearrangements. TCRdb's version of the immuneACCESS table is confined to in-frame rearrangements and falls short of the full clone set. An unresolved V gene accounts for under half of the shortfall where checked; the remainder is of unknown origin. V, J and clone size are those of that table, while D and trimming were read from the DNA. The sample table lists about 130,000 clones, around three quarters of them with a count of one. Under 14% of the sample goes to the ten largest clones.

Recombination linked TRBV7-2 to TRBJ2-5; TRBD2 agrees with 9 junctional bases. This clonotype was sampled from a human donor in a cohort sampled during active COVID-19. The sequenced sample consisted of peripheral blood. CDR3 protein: CASSLRLAAQETQYF. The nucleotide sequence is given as TGTGCCAGCAGCCTGCGACTAGCGGCACAAGAGACCCAGTACTTC. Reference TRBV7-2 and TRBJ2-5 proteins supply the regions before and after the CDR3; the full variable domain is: GAGVSQSPSNKVTEKGKDVELRCDPISGHTALYWYRQSLGQGLEFLIYFQGNSAPDKSGLPSDRFSAERTGGSVSTLTIQRTQQEDSAVYLCASSLRLAAQETQYFGPGTRLLVL.